This T cell receptor (beta chain) was sequenced during a study of T cell changes during pregnancy in multiple sclerosis. Method: immunoSEQ multiplex PCR; TCRdb's copy keeps in-frame clones and lacks some. The sample lists about 85,000 clones, approximately 90% occurring once. Between the trimmed V and J ends, which lost 3 bases and 5 bases, there was a span of 17 bases. From germline, CDR1 is MRHNA and CDR2 SNTAGT. This CDR3 has 16 amino acids. The V gene is TRBV6-4, the J gene TRBJ2-1; perhaps TRBD2 as D (5 bases). The sample here was peripheral blood, taken in the first trimester of pregnancy. This sequence was found in a female donor with multiple sclerosis, enrolled in a pregnancy study. CDR3 coding DNA: TGTGCCAGCAGTGAATCAGAGGGCCTTCCCCACAATGAGCAGTTCTTC. Translation gives CASSESEGLPHNEQFF.